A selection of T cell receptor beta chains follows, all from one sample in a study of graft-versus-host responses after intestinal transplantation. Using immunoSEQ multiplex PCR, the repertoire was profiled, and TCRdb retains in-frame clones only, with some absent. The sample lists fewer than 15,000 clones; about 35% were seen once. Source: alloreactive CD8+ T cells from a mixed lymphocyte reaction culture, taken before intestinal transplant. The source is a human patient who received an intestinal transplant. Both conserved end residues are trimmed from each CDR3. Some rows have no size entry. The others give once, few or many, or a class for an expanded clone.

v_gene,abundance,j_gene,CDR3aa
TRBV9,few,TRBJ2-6,ASSERDRFDSGANVLT
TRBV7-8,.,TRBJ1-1,ASLDRALTEAF
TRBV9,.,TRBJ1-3,ASSEGQSSGNTIY
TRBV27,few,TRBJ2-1,ASSTTSGGANEQF
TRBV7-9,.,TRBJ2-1,ASSTSRDRELF
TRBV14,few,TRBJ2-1,ASSQLRVWEQF
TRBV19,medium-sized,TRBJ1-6,ASSAPSGMADSPLH
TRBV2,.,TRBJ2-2,ASSDRVAGELF
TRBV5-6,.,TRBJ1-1,ASSPGGPTEAF
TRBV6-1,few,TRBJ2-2,ASSGRELF
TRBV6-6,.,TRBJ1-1,ASSYSRGMNTEAF
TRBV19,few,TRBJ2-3,ASSSSDTQY
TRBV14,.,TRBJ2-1,ASSQTARDRQF
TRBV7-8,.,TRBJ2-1,ASSLARTGNYNEQF
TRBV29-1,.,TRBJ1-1,SAVTFLQGNPEAF
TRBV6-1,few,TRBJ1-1,ASSAGGTEAF
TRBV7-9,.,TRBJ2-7,ASSLDRERYEQY
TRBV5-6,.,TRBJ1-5,ASSLGISNQPQH
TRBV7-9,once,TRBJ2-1,ASSFGPNEQF
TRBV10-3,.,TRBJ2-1,ALKTDPTQNEQF
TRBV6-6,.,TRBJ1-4,ASSYSAGMVELF
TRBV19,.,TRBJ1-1,ASSMTARVNTEAF
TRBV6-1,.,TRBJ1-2,ASSEAFIGYT
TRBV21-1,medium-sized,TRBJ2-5,ASSNSGTGQETQY
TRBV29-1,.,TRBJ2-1,SSRTGLVYNEQF
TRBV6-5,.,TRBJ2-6,ASGTGANVLT
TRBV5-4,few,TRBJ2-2,AILSGTGELF
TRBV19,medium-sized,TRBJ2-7,ASSIGTALEQY
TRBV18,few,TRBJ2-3,ASSPFPITDRWTDTQY
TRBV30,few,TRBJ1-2,AWSVGGGLDGYT
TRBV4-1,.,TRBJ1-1,ASSQSRPEGLMPEAF
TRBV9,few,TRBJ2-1,ASSLGLAGGTSYNEQF
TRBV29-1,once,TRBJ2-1,SVRAGILNEQF
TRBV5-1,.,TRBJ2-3,ATERGGRTDTQY
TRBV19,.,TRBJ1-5,ATPPGDQPQH
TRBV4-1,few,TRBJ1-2,ASSHWDLSNPSNYGYT
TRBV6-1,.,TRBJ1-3,ASSEAPPVSGNTIY
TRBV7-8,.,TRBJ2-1,ASSFSRLAGDHEQF
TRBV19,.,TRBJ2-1,ASSIGGNEQF
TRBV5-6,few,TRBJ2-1,ASSLVGRQGLYNEQF
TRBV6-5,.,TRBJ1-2,ASSEGPANYGYT
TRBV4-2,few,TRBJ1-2,ASSQDPNNGDGYT
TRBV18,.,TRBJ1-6,ASSPGDRYSPLH
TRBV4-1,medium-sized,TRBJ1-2,ASSPPGQDSYGYT